This T cell receptor beta chain was captured in a study of blood T cell repertoires in COVID-19 (dated by TCRdb to between 2020 and 2021). For context, the study as a whole: The collaborator samples originated in the United States, Italy and Spain and spanned the acute and convalescent phases of COVID-19. The material from the prospective study consisted of cDNA or gDNA derived from T cells, B-cell-depleted T cells, or PBMCs. Subjects who had been exposed to COVID-19, were actively infected with it, or had recovered from it provided the deeply sampled blood TCRbeta repertoires that made up the dataset. The repertoires were made available in a free public database intended to serve as a resource for research on the immune response to SARS-CoV-2. Samples came from the ongoing ImmuneRACE study (first 160 participants) plus 1,254 subjects from 6 global collaborators. Sample metadata almost always included a de-identified subject ID, COVID-19 status, age in years and sex. HLA class I and class II types, where available, came from metadata supplied by the sample provider rather than from assay-based typing.

A word on this clone: This clone's antigen is unknown. No much larger clone exists at a distance of one base, and base qualities are not known. Different DNA sequences within this sample yield the same CDR3.

Taken from cysteine to phenylalanine, the CDR3 has 14 residues. Here the CDR3 DNA is all that survives: 42 bases in frame from base 1. V has 4 bases trimmed and J has 3 bases trimmed; junction bases matching no gene number 2. Taken from the germline V gene, the CDR1 and CDR2 loops are MDHEN and SYDVKM. Overall study outcomes, separate from this receptor: The quantity of clinical and demographic metadata differed by source and by participant and was supplied without curation.

TCRbeta CDR3 regions were amplified from genomic DNA using the immunoSEQ Assay, a bias-controlled multiplex PCR. The source study handled its data this way. Within the assay, amplification of reference gene primers was used to estimate how many nucleated cells each sample contained. To quantify the absolute abundance of each unique TCRbeta CDR3 rearrangement, sequence reads were collapsed and filtered. For each sample, productive Simpson clonality was calculated as the square root of Simpson's diversity index across productive rearrangements. Drawn from immuneACCESS, this table holds only the in-frame rearrangements with V and J called that TCRdb kept. Clones are partly lost; checked studies trace under half to an unresolved V gene and leave the rest unexplained. D and trimming come from the DNA, and the V and J calls and clone size come from that table. The sample data list about 94,000 clones, and about four fifths of these were observed just once. The top ten clonotypes cover approximately 6% of the sample.

In Seattle, one collaborating source enrolled patients while the infection was active and tracked those patients longitudinally over the course of disease. Collaborating institutions collected whole blood in K2EDTA tubes following their own protocols. For TCRbeta analysis, collaborator samples were shipped as frozen whole blood, as isolated PBMCs, or as DNA extracted from either sample type. The sequence came from a man between 70 and 80 years old with COVID-19, enrolled during active disease. Sequenced: peripheral blood. The V and J genes are TRBV28 and TRBJ1-2; TRBD1 aligns with 10 central bases. For the CDR3, the sequence is CASSSGQGDYGYTF. The nucleotide sequence is given as TGTGCCAGCAGTTCCGGACAGGGGGACTATGGCTACACCTTC.